The clone carrying this TCR beta chain was seen a handful of times. Its target is unknown. Library construction involved attaching unique molecular identifiers to individual cDNA molecules, which allowed quantitative, reproducible TCR counting. TCRdb processed the RACE reads anew with MiXCR; each CDR3 protein has one entry. Seen here are 190,000 or so distinct CDR3 sequences, about 25% observed once, and the top ten hold approximately 2.3%. The sample originates from a study of human T cells and chemical hapten exposure. Overall study: From small differences in pooled library volume came most of the variation in per-sample TCR yields.

Study-wide results and caveats: Healthy individuals' immune responses may differ from those of donors, who had alopecia. With regard to DPC sensitization, TCRs above 1 in 1000 frequency did not change.

V dropped 6 bases and J dropped 6 bases, with 16 bases sitting between them. CDR3 size: 14 residues. Germline-derived CDR1 and CDR2 are MNHEY and SVGAGI. Time point: patch test 3, about 24 weeks after DPC sensitization. Documented treatment: therapeutic diphenylcyclopropenone sensitization with weekly scalp DPC. This receptor was obtained from a woman in her 40s with alopecia areata. Some clones in this sample may be carry-over from other donors' samples. Source: whole blood, taken in connection with sensitization to the hapten diphenylcyclopropenone (DPC). The gene calls are TRBV6-5 and TRBJ2-3; perhaps TRBD2 as D (6 bases). CDR3 coding DNA: TGTGCCAGCAGCTACCTGGGGGGAATGGATACGCAGTATTTT. Protein sequence: CASSYLGGMDTQYF.